This T cell receptor beta chain was identified during a study of beta chain features in type 1 diabetes. Whole-study results and caveats: Researchers report that Type 1 diabetes patients had moderately but significantly shorter TCRB CDR3s across all four CD4+ subsets. Sequencing of cDNA might inflate the share of cells that strongly express TCR.

In total, each donor contributed a single heparinised blood draw that averaged roughly 100 mL. CD45RO/CCR7/CD25/CD127/CD95/CD27 staining was used to isolate CD4+ naive, central memory, regulatory and stem cell-like memory cells by sorting. In its sample, this clone was seen a few times. Its specificity is unknown. The study reverse transcribed the entire isolated RNA, so it sequenced expressed TCRB transcripts. The method was immunoSEQ multiplex PCR; TCRdb's version includes in-frame clones alone and lacks a portion of them. The sample consists of a few hundred thousand clones, around 12% of them appearing once. CDR3 length: 14 residues. Germline V gives CDR1 LNHDA, CDR2 SQIVND (reference sequence). V was shortened by 3 bases and J by 4 bases, with 10 bases between the two germline ends.

Sequencing was performed on naive CD4+ T cells from blood. The TCR was taken from a woman under 30 with type 1 diabetes. This sequence joins TRBV19 and TRBJ2-1, with unresolved D. CDR3 region: CASSIISGYNEQFF. Written as DNA, the CDR3 is TGTGCCAGTAGTATCATCTCAGGTTACAATGAGCAGTTCTTC.